This TCR beta chain was captured in a study of T cells in Graves' hyperthyroidism and ophthalmopathy. Using RNA transcripts as the source, TCR beta CDR3 regions were amplified. The HTBI primer set drove a first-round RT-PCR of the TCR CDR3. Each CDR3 protein is one row after TCRdb ran MiXCR on the multiplex PCR reads. The table includes fewer than 250,000 distinct CDR3 sequences, over 15% detected once. The V and J ends lost 3 bases and 1 base respectively, with 9 bases between them. Per germline, CDR1 MNHEY and CDR2 SMNVEV (reference sequence). The length of the CDR3 is 15 residues. Graves' hyperthyroidism was deemed stable given no ophthalmopathy progression within 18 months. Exclusion of a patient resulted from uncontrolled infection, other autoimmune disease, pregnancy or lactation. Thyroid ultrasound and orbital computed tomography, with clinical symptoms and serum thyroxine and TRAb, informed diagnoses. The PBMCs were taken from about 10 ml of fresh peripheral blood.

This receptor was taken from a man aged 45-65 years with Graves' hyperthyroidism. Sequencing input: blood. V gene TRBV27 combines with J gene TRBJ2-2; no reliable D call. CDR3 amino acids: CASSFSALNTGELFF. The CDR3 DNA follows: TGTGCCAGCAGTTTTTCGGCCCTGAACACCGGGGAGCTGTTTTTT.